This paragraph reports one TCR beta chain. The assay was immunoSEQ multiplex PCR, and TCRdb's table has in-frame clones only and misses some. Counted here are 35,000 to 45,000 clones, 74% occurring once; the ten biggest clones make up roughly 7%. The CDR3 loop spans 17 amino acids. Germline V gene sequence: CDR1 SGHDT, CDR2 YYEEEE. Trimming at V came to 1 base and at J to 2 bases, leaving 7 bases not matched to a gene. This entry comes from a study of early stage breast cancer tumors. Turning to the study itself: Seven to nine ER+/PR+/HER2- tumors were invasive ductal; four were invasive lobular.

The receptor was derived from a person aged 55 to 75 with breast cancer. This chain links TRBV5-6 with TRBJ1-3; 9 bases align to TRBD1. The specimen sequenced was blood. CDR3 protein: CASSLSTDRGAGNTIYF. The DNA for the CDR3 is TGTGCCAGCAGCTTGTCGACGGACAGGGGTGCTGGAAACACCATATATTTT.